A selection of T cell receptor beta chains follows, all from one sample in a study of cytomegalovirus exposure and HLA in healthy donors. Clones were read by immunoSEQ multiplex PCR, and TCRdb kept only the in-frame ones, dropping some. The sample carries some 120,000 clones, roughly 80% recorded once. The sample taken for sequencing was PBMCs. The receptors come from a man younger than 35 in good health and CMV-seropositive. Both conserved end residues are trimmed from each CDR3. A D gene is named only where the DNA matches it firmly.

NA,TRBV7-6,ASSPRGGASYNEQF
NA,TRBV28,ASSSGYGQPQH
TRBD1,TRBV25-1,ASSPGTGYDEQY
NA,TRBV7-9,SSSLGGQPQH
NA,TRBV5-6,ASSLGTESNQPQH
NA,TRBV5-1,ASSFVQGSAGELF
NA,TRBV28,ASSHPGNTEAF
NA,TRBV19,ASSPRTAWEPQH
NA,TRBV28,ASSIGGGGVRNTEAF
NA,TRBV30,AFLRGGKAEKLF
TRBD2,TRBV7-9,ASSEPSGGTDTQY
TRBD2,TRBV4-2,ASSQLAGGTGELF
NA,TRBV29-1,SVPDSFNYGYT
NA,TRBV13,ASSFGSGANVLT
NA,TRBV5-8,ASSQIGGGSGGNQPQH
NA,TRBV18,ASSPTTSLGFNEQF
TRBD2,TRBV5-6,ASSFGRGYETQY
NA,TRBV6-6,ASRRHLSYEQY
NA,TRBV6-1,ASSEILGSGSYEQY
NA,TRBV29-1,SVSPPGTPKRY
TRBD1,TRBV5-6,ASSLRQGVSDTQY